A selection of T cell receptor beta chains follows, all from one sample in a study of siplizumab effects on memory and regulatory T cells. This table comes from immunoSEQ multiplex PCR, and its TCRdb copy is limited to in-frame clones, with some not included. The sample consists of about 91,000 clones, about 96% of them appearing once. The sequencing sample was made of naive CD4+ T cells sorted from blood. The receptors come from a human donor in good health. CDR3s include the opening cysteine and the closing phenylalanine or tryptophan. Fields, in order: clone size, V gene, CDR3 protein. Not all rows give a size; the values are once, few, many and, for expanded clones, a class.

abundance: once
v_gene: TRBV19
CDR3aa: CASRAGGRYEQYF

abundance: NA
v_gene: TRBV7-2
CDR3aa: CASILAGGPNTGELFF

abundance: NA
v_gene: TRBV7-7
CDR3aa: CASSKRGVQETQYF

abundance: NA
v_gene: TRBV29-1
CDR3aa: CSALTGDTDTQYF

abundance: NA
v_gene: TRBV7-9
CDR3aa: CASSLTSGLLNEQFF

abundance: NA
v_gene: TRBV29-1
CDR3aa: CSVVGTKNTEAFF

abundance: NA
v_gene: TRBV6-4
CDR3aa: CASSGASGDTQYF

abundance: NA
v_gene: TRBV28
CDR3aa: CASSSAGTGVDEQYF

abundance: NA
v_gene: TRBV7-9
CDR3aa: CASSTRPGAPNTEAFF

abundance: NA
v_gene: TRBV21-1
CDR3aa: CASSKMEPSDFDQPQHF

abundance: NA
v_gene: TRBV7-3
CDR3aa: CASSLLGPPGADTQYF

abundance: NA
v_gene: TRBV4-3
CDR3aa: CASSQDFPAGGSPLSYEQYF

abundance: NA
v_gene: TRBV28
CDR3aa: CASSLAGARTDTQYF

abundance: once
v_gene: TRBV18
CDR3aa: CASSPDRIFNYGYTF

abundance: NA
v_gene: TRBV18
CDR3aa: CASSPLGLEGTGELFF

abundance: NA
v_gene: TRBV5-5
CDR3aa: CASSLGQAVNYGYTF

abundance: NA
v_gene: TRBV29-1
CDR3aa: CSVGGILSGNTIYF

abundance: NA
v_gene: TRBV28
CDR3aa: CASRIGFSYEQYF

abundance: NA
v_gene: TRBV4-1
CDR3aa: CASSQVGGATTDTQYF

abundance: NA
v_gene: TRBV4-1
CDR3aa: CASSQGSGQSYEQYF

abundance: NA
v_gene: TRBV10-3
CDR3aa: CAIGGGASDTQYF

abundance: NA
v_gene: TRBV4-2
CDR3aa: CASSQLGAANWVYGYTF

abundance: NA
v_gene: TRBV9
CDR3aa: CASSTDRGRISGYTF

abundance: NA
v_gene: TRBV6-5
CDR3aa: CASTNGGAGNEKLFF

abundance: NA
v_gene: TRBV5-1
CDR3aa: CASTLGDRNTEAFF

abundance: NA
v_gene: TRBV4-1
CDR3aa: CASSQDRGTEAFF

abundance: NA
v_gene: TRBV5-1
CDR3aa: CASSLRTGGQETQYF

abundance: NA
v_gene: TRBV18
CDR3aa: CASSPREGVSEQYF

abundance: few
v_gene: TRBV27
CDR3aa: CAAGLRTEAFF

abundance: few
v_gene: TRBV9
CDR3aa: CASVRGRTEAFF

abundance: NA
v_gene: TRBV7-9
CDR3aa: CASSLGTTNSPLHF

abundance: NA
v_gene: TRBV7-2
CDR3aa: CASSHRGAGLVYEQYF

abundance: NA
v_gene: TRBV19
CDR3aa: CASQDGGIGGQQYF

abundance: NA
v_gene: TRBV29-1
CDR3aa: CSVARSGYGYTF

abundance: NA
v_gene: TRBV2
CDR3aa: CAGSSGGSEQYF

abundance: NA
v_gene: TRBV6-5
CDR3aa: CASSYWAGELFF

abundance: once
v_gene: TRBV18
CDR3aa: CASSFPSGGAKNIQYF

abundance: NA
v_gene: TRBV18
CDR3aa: CASSPTGQSQETQYF

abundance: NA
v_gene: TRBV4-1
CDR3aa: CASSHRGTGIVSDTQYF

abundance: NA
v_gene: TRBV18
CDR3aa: CASSPLQGDNYGYTF

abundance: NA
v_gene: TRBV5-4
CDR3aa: CASSLARGNNSPLHF

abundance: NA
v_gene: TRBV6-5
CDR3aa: CASRLLGTDTQYF

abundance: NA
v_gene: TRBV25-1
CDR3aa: CASRGTLTDTQYF

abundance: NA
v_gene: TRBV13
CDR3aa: CASSSSRDREYGYTF

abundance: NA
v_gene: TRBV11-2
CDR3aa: CASSALSDTQYF

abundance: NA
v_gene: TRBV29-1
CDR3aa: CSAAPTAPFNYGYTF

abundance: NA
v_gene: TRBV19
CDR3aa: CASNPRLAGGADTQYF

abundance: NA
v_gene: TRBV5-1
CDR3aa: CASSLEQKYEQYF

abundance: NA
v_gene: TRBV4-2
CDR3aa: CASSPRSSGGIGELFF

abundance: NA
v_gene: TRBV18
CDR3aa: CASRTSGETDTQYF

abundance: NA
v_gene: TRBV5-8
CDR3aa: CASSKRGVSTDTQYF